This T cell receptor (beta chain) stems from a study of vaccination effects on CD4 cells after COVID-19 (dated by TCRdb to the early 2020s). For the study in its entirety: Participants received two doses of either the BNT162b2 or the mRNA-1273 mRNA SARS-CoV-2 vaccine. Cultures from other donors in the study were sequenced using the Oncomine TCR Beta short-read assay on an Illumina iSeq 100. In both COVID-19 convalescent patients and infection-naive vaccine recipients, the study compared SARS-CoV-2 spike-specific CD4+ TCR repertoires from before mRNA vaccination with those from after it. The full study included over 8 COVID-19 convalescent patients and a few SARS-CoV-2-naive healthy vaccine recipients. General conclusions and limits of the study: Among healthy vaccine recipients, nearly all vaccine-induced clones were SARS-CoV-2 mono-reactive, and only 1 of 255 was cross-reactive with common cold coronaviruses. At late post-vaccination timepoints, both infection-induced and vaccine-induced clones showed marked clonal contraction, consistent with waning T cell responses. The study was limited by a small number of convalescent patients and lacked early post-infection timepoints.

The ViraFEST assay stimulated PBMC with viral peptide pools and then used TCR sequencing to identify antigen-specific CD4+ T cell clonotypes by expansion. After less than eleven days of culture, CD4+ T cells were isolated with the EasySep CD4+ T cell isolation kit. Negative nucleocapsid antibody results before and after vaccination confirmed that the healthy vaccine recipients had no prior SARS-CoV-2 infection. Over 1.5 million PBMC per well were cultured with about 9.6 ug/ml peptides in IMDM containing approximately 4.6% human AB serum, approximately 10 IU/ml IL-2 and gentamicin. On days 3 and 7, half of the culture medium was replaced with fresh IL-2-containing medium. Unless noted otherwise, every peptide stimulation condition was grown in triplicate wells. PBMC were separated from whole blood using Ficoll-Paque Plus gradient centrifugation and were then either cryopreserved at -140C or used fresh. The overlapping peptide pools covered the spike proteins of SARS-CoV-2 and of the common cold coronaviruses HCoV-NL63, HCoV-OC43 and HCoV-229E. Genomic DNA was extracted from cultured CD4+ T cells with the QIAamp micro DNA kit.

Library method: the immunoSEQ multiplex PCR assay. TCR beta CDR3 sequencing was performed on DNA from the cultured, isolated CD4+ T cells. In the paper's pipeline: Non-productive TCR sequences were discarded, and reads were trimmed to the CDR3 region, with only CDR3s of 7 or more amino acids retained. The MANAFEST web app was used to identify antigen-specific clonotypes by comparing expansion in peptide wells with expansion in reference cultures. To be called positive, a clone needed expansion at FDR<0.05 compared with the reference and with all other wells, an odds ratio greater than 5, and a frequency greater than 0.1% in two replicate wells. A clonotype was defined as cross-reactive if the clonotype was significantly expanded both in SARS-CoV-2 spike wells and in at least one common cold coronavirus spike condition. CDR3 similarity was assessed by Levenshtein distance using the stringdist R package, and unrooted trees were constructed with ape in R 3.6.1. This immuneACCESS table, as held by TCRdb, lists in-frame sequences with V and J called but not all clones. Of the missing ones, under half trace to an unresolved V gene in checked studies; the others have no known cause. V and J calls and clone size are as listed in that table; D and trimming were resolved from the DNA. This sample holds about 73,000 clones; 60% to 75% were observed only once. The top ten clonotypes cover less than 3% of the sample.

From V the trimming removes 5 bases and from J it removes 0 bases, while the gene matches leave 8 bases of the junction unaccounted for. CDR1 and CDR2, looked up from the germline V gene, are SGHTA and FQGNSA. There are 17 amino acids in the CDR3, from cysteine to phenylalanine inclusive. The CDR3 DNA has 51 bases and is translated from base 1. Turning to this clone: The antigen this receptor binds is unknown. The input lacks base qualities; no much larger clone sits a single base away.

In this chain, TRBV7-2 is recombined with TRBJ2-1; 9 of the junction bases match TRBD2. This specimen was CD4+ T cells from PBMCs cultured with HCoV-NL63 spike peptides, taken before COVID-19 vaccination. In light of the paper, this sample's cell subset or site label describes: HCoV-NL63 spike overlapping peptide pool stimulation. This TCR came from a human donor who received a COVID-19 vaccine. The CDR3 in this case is CASSRERAGGSYNEQFF. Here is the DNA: TGTGCCAGCAGCCGCGAGAGAGCGGGGGGCTCCTACAATGAGCAGTTCTTC.